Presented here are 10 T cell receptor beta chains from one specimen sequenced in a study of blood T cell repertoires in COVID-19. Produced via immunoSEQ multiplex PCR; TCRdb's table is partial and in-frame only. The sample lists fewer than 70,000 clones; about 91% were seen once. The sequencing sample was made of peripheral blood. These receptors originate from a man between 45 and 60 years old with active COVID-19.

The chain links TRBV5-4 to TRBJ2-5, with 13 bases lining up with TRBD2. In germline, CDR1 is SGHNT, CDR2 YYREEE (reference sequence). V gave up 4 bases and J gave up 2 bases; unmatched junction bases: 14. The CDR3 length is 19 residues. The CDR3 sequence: CASSPWNGLAGEAQETQYF. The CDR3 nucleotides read TGTGCCAGCAGCCCCTGGAATGGACTAGCGGGAGAAGCTCAAGAGACCCAGTACTTC. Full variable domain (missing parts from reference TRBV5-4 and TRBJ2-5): ETGVTQSPTHLIKTRGQQVTLRCSSQSGHNTVSWYQQALGQGPQFIFQYYREEENGRGNFPPRFSGLQFPNYSSELNVNALELDDSALYLCASSPWNGLAGEAQETQYFGPGTRLLVL.

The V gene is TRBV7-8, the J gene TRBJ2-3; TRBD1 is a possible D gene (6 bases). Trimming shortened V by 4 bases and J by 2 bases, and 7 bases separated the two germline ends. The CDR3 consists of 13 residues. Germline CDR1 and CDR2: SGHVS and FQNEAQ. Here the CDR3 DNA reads TGTGCCAGCAGCTCGGGACACACAGATACGCAGTATTTT. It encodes CASSSGHTDTQYF. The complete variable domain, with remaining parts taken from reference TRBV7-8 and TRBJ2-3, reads GAGVSQSPRYKVAKRGQDVALRCDPISGHVSLFWYQQALGQGPEFLTYFQNEAQLDKSGLPSDRFFAERPEGSVSTLKIQRTQQEDSAVYLCASSSGHTDTQYFGPGTRLTVL.

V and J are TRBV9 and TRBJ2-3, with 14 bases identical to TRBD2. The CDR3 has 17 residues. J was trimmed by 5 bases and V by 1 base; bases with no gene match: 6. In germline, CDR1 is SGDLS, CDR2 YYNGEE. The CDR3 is CASSVPGLAGGEDTQYF. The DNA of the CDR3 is TGTGCCAGCAGCGTACCCGGACTAGCGGGGGGAGAAGATACGCAGTATTTT.

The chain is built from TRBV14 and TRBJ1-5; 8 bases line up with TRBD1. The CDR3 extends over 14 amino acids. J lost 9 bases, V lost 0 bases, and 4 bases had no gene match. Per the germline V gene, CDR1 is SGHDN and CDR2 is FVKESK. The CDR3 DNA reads TGTGCCAGCAGCCAAGAGCCAGGGGGCCCGCCCCAGCATTTT. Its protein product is CASSQEPGGPPQHF.

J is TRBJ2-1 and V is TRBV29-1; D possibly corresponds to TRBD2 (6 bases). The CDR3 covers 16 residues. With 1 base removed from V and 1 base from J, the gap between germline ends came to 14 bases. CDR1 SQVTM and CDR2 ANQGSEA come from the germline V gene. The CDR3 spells CSVEAREVWSYNEQFF. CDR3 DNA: TGCAGCGTTGAAGCCAGGGAGGTTTGGTCCTACAATGAGCAGTTCTTC.

In DNA form, the CDR3 reads TGTGCCATCAAAGGGGCCAGCTACGAGCAGTACTTC. This gives the protein CAIKGASYEQYF. V and J are TRBV10-3 and TRBJ2-7, with a weak D call TRBD1 (5 bases). The germline V and J ends were trimmed by 7 bases and 3 bases, with 10 bases remaining between them. The germline V gene has CDR1 ENHRY and CDR2 SYGVKD. This CDR3 is 12 amino acids long.

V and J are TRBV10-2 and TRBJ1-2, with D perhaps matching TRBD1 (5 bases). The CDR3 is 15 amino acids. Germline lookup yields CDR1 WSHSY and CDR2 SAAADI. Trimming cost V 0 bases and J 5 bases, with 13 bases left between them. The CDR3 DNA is TGCGCCAGCAGTGAGTCGCCTCTAGGGGTTTATGGCTACACCTTC. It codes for CASSESPLGVYGYTF.

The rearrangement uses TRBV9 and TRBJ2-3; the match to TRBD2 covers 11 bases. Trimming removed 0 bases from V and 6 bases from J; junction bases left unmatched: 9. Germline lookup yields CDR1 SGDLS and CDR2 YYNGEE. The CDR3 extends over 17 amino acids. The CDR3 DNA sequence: TGTGCCAGCAGCGTAGGGGTTGGGACTAGCGGAGGGGATACGCAGTATTTT. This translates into CASSVGVGTSGGDTQYF. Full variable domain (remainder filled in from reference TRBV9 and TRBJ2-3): DSGVTQTPKHLITATGQRVTLRCSPRSGDLSVYWYQQSLDQGLQFLIQYYNGEERAKGNILERFSAQQFPDLHSELNLSSLELGDSALYFCASSVGVGTSGGDTQYFGPGTRLTVL.

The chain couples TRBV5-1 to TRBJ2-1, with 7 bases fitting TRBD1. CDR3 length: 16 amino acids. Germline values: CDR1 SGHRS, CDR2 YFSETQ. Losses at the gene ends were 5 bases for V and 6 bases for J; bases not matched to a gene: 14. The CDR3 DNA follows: TGCGCCAGCAGTTCCAGCCGGGACAGAACATCCAATGAGCAGTTCTTC. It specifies CASSSSRDRTSNEQFF.

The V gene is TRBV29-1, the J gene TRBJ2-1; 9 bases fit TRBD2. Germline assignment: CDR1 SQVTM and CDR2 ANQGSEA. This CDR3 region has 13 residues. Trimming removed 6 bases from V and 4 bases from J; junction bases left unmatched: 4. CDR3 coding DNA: TGCAGCGTGGGAGCGGGGGGATACAATGAGCAGTTCTTC. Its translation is CSVGAGGYNEQFF.